This T cell receptor beta chain was sequenced in a study of T cell responses to AZD1222 COVID-19 vaccine. Study results and caveats: The donors showed a predominance of white British ancestry and of females, with possible underestimation of clonal diversity. Reports say nearly half of spike-specific TCRs go after unmutated variant regions. All repertoire sampling was performed exclusively after the peak T cell response.

CDR3 length: 14 amino acids. The germline V and J ends were trimmed by 5 bases and 7 bases, with 13 bases remaining between them. Per germline, CDR1 SGHRS and CDR2 YFSETQ. Sequencing used immunoSEQ multiplex PCR; TCRdb keeps in-frame clones, though not all of them. Among around 110,000 clones listed, 85% to 90% were seen once. Comment on this clone: Antigen specificity is unknown.

This TCR was sampled from an adult in good health. The material sequenced was peripheral blood, taken on day 0 of AZD1222 vaccination. The chain links TRBV5-1 to TRBJ1-6; TRBD1 is a possible D gene (6 bases). The CDR3 region has the DNA TGCGCCAGCAGACCACAGGGAGACAATTCACCCCTCCACTTT. Its protein product is CASRPQGDNSPLHF.